This T cell receptor beta chain was documented in a study of CD8 T cells in ankylosing spondylitis. Study findings and constraints: Significant enrichment of disease-linked clones was reported in matched ankylosing spondylitis synovial fluid. Made up of eight or nine highly homologous variants, a TCR beta motif appeared characteristic of ankylosing spondylitis blood.

CDR3 length: 14 residues. The germline V gene encodes CDR1 SGHRS and CDR2 YFSETQ. The V gene lost 5 bases and the J gene lost 2 bases, with 12 bases spanning the gap. About this clonotype: What it binds is unknown.

A quantitative 5'-RACE method, one with molecular barcodes, was used to make TCR beta libraries. MiXCR, run by TCRdb on the 5' RACE reads, gives a single entry per CDR3 protein. The table shows around 480,000 distinct CDR3 sequences, with approximately 17% occurring only once. The receptor was isolated from a male donor with ankylosing spondylitis. The V and J genes are TRBV5-1 and TRBJ2-3, with D possibly being TRBD1 or TRBD2 (5 bases each). What was sequenced was blood, either unsorted or a sorted T cell fraction (not recorded which). The CDR3 DNA reads TGCGCCAGCAGTAGGGGAGAGAACACAGATACGCAGTATTTT. It codes for CASSRGENTDTQYF. Based on the CDR3 plus reference TRBV5-1 and TRBJ2-3, the full variable domain is KAGVTQTPRYLIKTRGQQVTLSCSPISGHRSVSWYQQTPGQGLQFLFEYFSETQRNKGNFPGRFSGRQFSNSRSEMNVSTLELGDSALYLCASSRGENTDTQYFGPGTRLTVL.